These 16 T cell receptor beta chains were all obtained from the same sample, sequenced in a study of regulatory dendritic cells for organ transplantation. Sorted T cells were CFSE-labeled and cultured approximately five days with allogeneic regulatory or mature dendritic cells at 1:10. Their cognate antigens are unknown. Measured with immunoSEQ multiplex PCR; TCRdb has only the in-frame clones, and not every one. The top ten hold 17% of the sample, which has 3,500 to 4,500 clones, over 45% seen once. Source material: memory CD8+ T cells from blood cultured with regulatory dendritic cells. Stated subset: CD45RO+ memory T cells. The receptors here all came from a human donor in good health.

This clone was seen more than once but under ten times. In the same sample, other DNA sequences code for this CDR3. The chain links TRBV7-9 to TRBJ2-2, with D unclear. Germline CDR1 SEHNR, CDR2 FQNEAQ (reference sequence). The CDR3 extends over 14 amino acids. V dropped 2 bases and J dropped 4 bases, with 8 bases sitting between them. CDR3 loop: CASSLTPGTGELFF. Written as DNA, the CDR3 is TGTGCCAGCAGCTTAACGCCGGGCACCGGGGAGCTGTTTTTT.

This chain links TRBV27 with TRBJ1-1; D perhaps matches TRBD1 (6 bases). CDR1 MNHEY and CDR2 SMNVEV come from the germline V gene (reference sequence). This CDR3 is built from 16 residues. The V and J ends lost 6 bases and 1 base respectively, with 18 bases between them. The CDR3 spells CASSTDSARSNTEAFF. The CDR3 bases are TGTGCCAGCAGCACGGACAGTGCCCGATCGAACACTGAAGCTTTCTTT.

The chain carries TRBV27 and TRBJ2-2, with D unclear. CDR3 length equals 12 residues. Germline CDR1 MNHEY, CDR2 SMNVEV (reference sequence). Trimming shortened V by 8 bases and J by 4 bases, and 8 bases separated the two germline ends. This CDR3 is CASGIGTGELFF. DNA for the CDR3: TGTGCCAGCGGCATTGGCACCGGGGAGCTGTTTTTT.

The V gene is TRBV6-5, the J gene TRBJ2-7, with 13 bases matching TRBD2. Germline trimming cut 5 bases from V and 6 bases from J; bases unmatched to any gene: 7. CDR1 and CDR2 (germline): MNHEY, SVGAGI. The CDR3 is made up of 15 amino acids. The chain's CDR3 is CASSLSGTSGVEQYF. In DNA form, the CDR3 reads TGTGCCAGCAGTCTATCCGGGACTAGCGGGGTCGAGCAGTACTTC.

The chain joins TRBV4-3 to TRBJ1-4; 7 nucleotides agree with TRBD1. CDR3 length: 15 amino acids. After removal of 0 bases from V and 3 bases from J, the junction contained 1 base not matched to a gene. Germline loops: CDR1 LGHNA, CDR2 YSLEER. This chain's CDR3 is CASSQDTGANEKLFF. The CDR3 bases are TGCGCCAGCAGCCAAGATACAGGGGCTAATGAAAAACTGTTTTTT.

The chain links TRBV15 to TRBJ2-1; weak D call: TRBD1 (6 bases). Germline assignment: CDR1 LNHNV and CDR2 YYDKDF (reference sequence). The ends were cut back, 5 bases at V and 0 bases at J, with 14 bases in the middle. CDR3 length: 16 residues. The CDR3 nucleotides are TGTGCCACCAGCGGGGGACAATCAAACTCCTACAATGAGCAGTTCTTC. The encoded protein is CATSGGQSNSYNEQFF.

This rearrangement joins TRBV6-1 to TRBJ2-7; 8 bases map to TRBD2. V lost 7 bases and J lost 0; bases outside the gene matches: 5. The CDR3 loop spans 14 amino acids. Germline loops: CDR1 MNHNS, CDR2 SASEGT. In nucleotides, the CDR3 is TGTGCCAGCAAGATAGCGGGGTCCTCCTACGAGCAGTACTTC. Amino acids: CASKIAGSSYEQYF.

This chain links TRBV7-3 with TRBJ2-1, with 7 positions matching TRBD1. The CDR3 length is 15 residues. The germline CDR1 and CDR2 sequences are SGHTA and FQGTGA. V lost 4 bases to trimming and J lost 1 base; unmatched junction nucleotides: 4. The CDR3 DNA sequence: TGTGCCAGCAGCTCGAGGGACAGTTCCTACAATGAGCAGTTCTTC. This gives the protein CASSSRDSSYNEQFF.

The genes are TRBV9 and TRBJ1-1; 10 bases fit TRBD1. The CDR3 contains 16 residues. J was trimmed by 6 bases and V by 3 bases; bases with no gene match: 11. The germline V gene encodes CDR1 SGDLS and CDR2 YYNGEE. The CDR3 region is CASSATSGTGEAEAFF. The CDR3 coding sequence is TGTGCCAGCAGCGCAACTTCCGGGACAGGGGAAGCTGAAGCTTTCTTT.

The chain recombines TRBV5-1 with TRBJ1-1; 8 bases agree with TRBD1. J gave up 3 bases and V 4 bases, and 5 bases lay outside the gene matches. The CDR3 length is 14 residues. Germline V gene lookup returns CDR1 SGHRS and CDR2 YFSETQ. The CDR3 DNA is TGCGCCAGCAGCCCGGCAGGGGGCTACACTGAAGCTTTCTTT. It specifies CASSPAGGYTEAFF.

This clone was found a few times. The V call is TRBV7-9, the J call TRBJ1-1; a possible D gene is TRBD1 (5 bases). The germline V and J ends were trimmed by 6 bases and 6 bases, with 20 bases remaining between them. This CDR3 has 15 amino acids. Germline assignment: CDR1 SEHNR and CDR2 FQNEAQ (reference sequence). CDR3 amino acids: CASSQMGGLLAEAFF. The CDR3 DNA follows: TGTGCCAGCAGTCAAATGGGGGGGTTGCTCGCTGAAGCTTTCTTT.

J is TRBJ2-1 and V is TRBV27, with no clear D. The CDR3 is 13 residues long. CDR1 is MNHEY, CDR2 SMNVEV, per germline (reference sequence). The V end lost 0 bases, the J end lost 3 bases, and 3 bases lay between the germline ends. The CDR3 loop reads CASSLSSYNEQFF. The CDR3 DNA follows: TGTGCCAGCAGTTTATCCAGCTACAATGAGCAGTTCTTC.

This clone showed up just a few times. The V call is TRBV20-1, the J call TRBJ2-2; D is perhaps TRBD2 (5 bases). Trimming shortened V by 7 bases and J by 7 bases, and 10 bases separated the two germline ends. CDR1 and CDR2 from the germline V gene are DFQATT and SNEGSKA (reference sequence). CDR3 length: 11 residues. CDR3 nucleotides: TGCAGTGTCCCCCGGGGCGGGGAGCTGTTTTTT. It translates to CSVPRGGELFF.

The rearrangement links TRBV5-1 to TRBJ2-5, with D tentatively TRBD1 (6 bases). Germline CDR1 and CDR2: SGHRS and YFSETQ. The CDR3 consists of 17 residues. Trimming removed 0 bases at V and 5 bases at J, with 20 bases between. The CDR3 coding sequence is TGCGCCAGCAGCTTGGAAATGGGGGCAGGGCCTCGGGAGACCCAGTACTTC. Encoded protein: CASSLEMGAGPRETQYF.

The rearrangement links TRBV6-1 to TRBJ2-1; D is ambiguous. Trimming took 5 bases from V and 2 from J, leaving 10 bases between them. This CDR3 is built from 14 residues. The germline CDR1 and CDR2 sequences are MNHNS and SASEGT. The CDR3 reads CASSSTAPYNEQFF. In nucleotides, the CDR3 is TGTGCCAGCAGTTCGACTGCGCCCTACAATGAGCAGTTCTTC.

The J gene is TRBJ1-3, the V gene TRBV6-6; maybe TRBD1 (5 bases). The V and J ends lost 6 bases and 4 bases respectively, with 10 bases between them. CDR1 and CDR2 from the germline V gene are MNHNY and SVGAGI (reference sequence). The CDR3 has 13 residues. The CDR3 loop reads CASRRTTGNTIYF. The CDR3 DNA sequence: TGTGCCAGCAGACGGACAACAGGAAACACCATATATTTT.